Sequencing of this T cell receptor (beta chain) was carried out in a study of shared clonotypes between healthy human individuals. General study points: In this cohort, only blood was sampled, and tissue repertoires likely differ.

Under the authors' procedure: Sequence data from immunoSEQ were junction-only and lacked quality scores; consequently, filtering differed. Generated by immunoSEQ multiplex PCR, the TCRdb table keeps only in-frame clones and is missing some. V and J calls and clone size are copied from that table; D and trimming were computed from the DNA. Of 400,000 to 550,000 clones listed, around 80% are singletons. The CDR3 is 14 residues long. J gave up 5 bases and V 5 bases, and 7 bases lay outside the gene matches. Per the germline V gene, CDR1 is LNHDA and CDR2 is SQIVND (reference sequence). Notes on this clone: The antigen remains unidentified.

The source material was PBMCs. The source is a woman aged 40-49 years in good health. Some clones in this sample may be carry-over from other donors' samples. The genes are TRBV19 and TRBJ2-7; 9 bases are a match to TRBD2. Here the CDR3 DNA reads TGTGCCAGTAGTTTTAGCGGGAGAGGCGACGAGCAGTACTTC. Its translation: CASSFSGRGDEQYF.